Below, 19 T cell receptor beta chains from the same sample are listed, as sequenced in a study of T cells expressing NK-cell markers. With the 5' RACE reads reprocessed, TCRdb shows one record per CDR3 protein and no DNA. The table for this sample gives 350,000 to 500,000 distinct CDR3 sequences. Specimen: blood T cells: a sorted CD56 or NKG2C T cell subset, CD4+ or CD8+ T cells, or bulk PBMC T cells (not recorded which). These receptors were collected from a woman aged 18 to 75 in good health.

The V and J genes are TRBV7-2 and TRBJ2-5; there is no DNA to check the TCRdb D call of TRBD1. Germline V lookup: CDR1 SGHTA, CDR2 FQGNSA. This CDR3 is 16 amino acids long. The CDR3 loop reads CASSLAGTQARRTQYF.

V gene TRBV20-1 combines with J gene TRBJ2-3; lacking DNA, the TRBD1 call made by TCRdb goes unchecked. CDR1 and CDR2 (germline): DFQATT, SNEGSKA (reference sequence). This CDR3 has 14 amino acids. Here the CDR3 reads CSATSGGALDTQYF.

The chain combines TRBV12-3 or TRBV12-4 with TRBJ2-2; no DNA is available, so the TRBD1 call from TCRdb remains unchecked. The CDR3 runs to 13 residues. CDR3 sequence: CASSFGGSGELFF.

The V and J genes are TRBV29-1 and TRBJ2-3; TCRdb's D call of TRBD2 is untestable without DNA. Germline CDR1 and CDR2: SQVTM and ANQGSEA. CDR3 length: 15 amino acids. The CDR3 region is CSVVWLAEGTDTQYF.

The chain employs TRBV4-3 and TRBJ1-5. The CDR3 has 15 residues. Germline assignment: CDR1 LGHNA and CDR2 YSLEER. The CDR3 here is CASSQDRQGGQPQHF.

The CDR3: CASRDQQEYNEQFF. The chain recombines TRBV25-1 with TRBJ2-1; TCRdb names TRBD1, which stays unverified in the absence of DNA. Germline CDR1 is MGHDK and CDR2 is SYGVNS. This CDR3 region has 14 residues.

The V gene is TRBV7-2, the J gene TRBJ2-7; checking the TCRdb D call of TRBD2 is not possible without DNA. The germline gives CDR1 SGHTA, CDR2 FQGNSA. The CDR3 is made up of 14 amino acids. CDR3 sequence: CASSSQRGPYEQYF.

V is TRBV28 and J is TRBJ1-2. Germline loops: CDR1 MDHEN, CDR2 SYDVKM. The CDR3 sequence is 14 residues long. The CDR3 is CASSLREVWSGYTF.

This chain joins TRBV3-1 and TRBJ1-2; TCRdb selects TRBD1, and the lack of DNA leaves this call unchecked. Germline CDR1 reads LGHDT; CDR2 reads YNNKEL (reference sequence). There are 13 residues in the CDR3. Here the CDR3 reads CASSHGGPYGYTF.

The chain employs TRBV19 and TRBJ2-2. The CDR3 length is 17 residues. CDR1 LNHDA and CDR2 SQIVND come from the germline V gene (reference sequence). The CDR3 reads CASKSPMRQANTGELFF.

V is TRBV20-1 and J is TRBJ1-1. The germline CDR1 and CDR2 sequences are DFQATT and SNEGSKA (reference sequence). The CDR3 contains 11 residues. CDR3 amino acids: CSAVGNTEAFF.

The rearrangement uses TRBV2 and TRBJ1-1; TCRdb proposes TRBD1, but this gene call is untestable without DNA. This CDR3 has 16 residues. Germline CDR1 SNHLY, CDR2 FYNNEI. This CDR3 reads CASSEALGQGGTEAFF.

V and J are TRBV4-3 and TRBJ2-1; with no DNA, the TCRdb D assignment of TRBD2 cannot be verified. CDR1 LGHNA and CDR2 YSLEER come from the germline V gene. The CDR3 loop spans 17 amino acids. The CDR3 spells CASSQVESGRRQDEQFF.

The CDR3: CSAKTSGNTGELFF. The chain recombines TRBV20-1 with TRBJ2-2; no DNA is available, so the TRBD2 call from TCRdb remains unchecked. The CDR3 has 14 residues. CDR1 and CDR2 (germline): DFQATT, SNEGSKA (reference sequence).

This chain uses TRBV5-6 with TRBJ1-6; no DNA is available, so the TRBD1 call from TCRdb remains unchecked. The length of the CDR3 is 15 residues. CDR1 and CDR2 from the germline V gene are SGHDT and YYEEEE. This CDR3 reads CASSPGTAYNSPLHF.

The chain couples TRBV7-9 to TRBJ1-2; absent DNA, TCRdb's TRBD1 call cannot be checked. This CDR3 is 17 amino acids long. Germline V CDR1 and CDR2: SEHNR, FQNEAQ (reference sequence). The CDR3 protein is CASSSGTGYSFNYGYTF.

The genes are TRBV20-1 and TRBJ2-1. The CDR3 loop spans 14 amino acids. Germline values: CDR1 DFQATT, CDR2 SNEGSKA (reference sequence). The CDR3: CSASHQYSYNEQFF.

The CDR3 reads CSARDRRTAEEKLFF. This sequence joins TRBV20-1 and TRBJ1-4. This CDR3 has 15 amino acids. Looked up from germline, CDR1 is DFQATT and CDR2 is SNEGSKA (reference sequence).

V gene TRBV20-1 combines with J gene TRBJ2-5; as DNA is missing, the TRBD1 call by TCRdb cannot be tested. The CDR3 totals 12 residues. CDR1 is DFQATT, CDR2 SNEGSKA, per germline (reference sequence). Here the CDR3 reads CSADRGPETQYF.